This entry concerns a single T cell receptor (beta chain). This specimen comes from a study of T-cell memory formation after mild COVID-19. For the study at large: The two donors had largely donor-specific TCR clusters.

The CDR3 spans 11 residues. The germline V and J ends were trimmed by 3 bases and 7 bases, with 4 bases remaining between them. From germline, CDR1 is MNHEY and CDR2 SVGAGI. One entry per CDR3 protein results from TCRdb running MiXCR on the 5' RACE reads. Here the sample spans approximately 150,000 distinct CDR3 sequences, under 7% being singletons. Sequencing was done on a sample of PBMCs or a T cell subset sorted from them (not recorded which). The sequence came from an adult woman who had mild COVID-19 (a few samples of this study predate the infection). Cell type and time point are not known. The chain recombines TRBV6-5 with TRBJ2-1; D gene ambiguous. The CDR3 DNA reads TGTGCCAGCAGTTATGGAAATGAGCAGTTCTTC. It codes for CASSYGNEQFF.